This T cell receptor (beta chain) was sequenced in a study of regulatory T cells in long-lasting Graves disease (dated by TCRdb to about 2021). Background on the whole study: Antithyroid drugs had been taken for less than 3 months by newly diagnosed Graves' disease patients. This study used TCR sequencing and RNA sequencing of peripheral blood to compare persistent Graves' disease patients against newly diagnosed Graves' disease patients. The study was registered as a clinical trial and conducted in China. TCR sequencing covered some 13 persistent and some 20 newly diagnosed Graves' disease patients, 33 samples in total.

Libraries were built with multiplex PCR. TCRdb records Illumina HiSeq 4000 as the sequencer. CDR3 regions were amplified by Arm-PCR with iRepertoire HTBI primers to construct TCR beta libraries. PCR products were gel purified before sequencing. The paper's data handling went like this. A total of 60 to 80 TRBV and some 15 TRBJ segments were identified across samples and were used for gene usage analysis of CDR3 amino acid clonotypes. Filtered high-quality paired reads were merged into contigs using COPE and FqMerger. BLAST was used to align contigs to IMGT TRBV, TRBD and TRBJ reference genes, and CDR3 was defined according to IMGT. Highly expanded clones were defined as clonotypes with a frequency above 0.1%. Shannon entropy was used to measure repertoire diversity, and the Gini coefficient was used to measure V-J evenness. A clonotype was considered public if more than one individual shared it. TCRdb reanalyzed the raw reads on its own, using fastp at Q25 for trimming and MiXCR for clone calling, and kept in-frame beta chains. CDR3 protein sequences are deduplicated, and each keeps its most common genes and DNA. Here the V and J calls rest on TCRdb's processing, not on the authors' analysis. In this sample the table shows some 370,000 distinct CDR3 sequences, over 9.5% of which occur a single time. Approximately 20% of the sample is taken by the ten largest.

Beyond this particular receptor, the publication reports: A larger number of public clonotypes was shared among persistent patients (around 2,700) than among newly diagnosed patients (around 970). The study examined only peripheral blood because the primary lesion, thyroid tissue, could not be accessed. The small sample size was acknowledged by the authors as a limitation that may reduce accuracy. Persistent Graves' disease patients showed lower TCR Shannon entropy and fewer highly expanded clones than newly diagnosed patients, suggesting clonal expansion. Sequencing and analysis were restricted to the TCR beta chain. TRBV28, TRBJ1-2 and TRBJ2-5 were preferentially used in persistent disease, while TRBV20-1 and TRBJ2-1 were favored in newly diagnosed disease.

The germline V and J ends show losses of 3 bases and 6 bases respectively, and no gene match explains 4 bases of the junction. The germline V gene supplies CDR1 SGHAT and CDR2 FQNNGV. Taken from cysteine to phenylalanine, the CDR3 has 13 residues. Just the 39-base CDR3 DNA is kept, in frame starting at base 1. Interpreted using the paper, the time point label stands for: newly diagnosed GD, antithyroid drugs for less than 3 months. For both TCR sequencing and RNA sequencing, RNA was extracted from PBMCs in TRIzol. The diagnosis of Graves' disease was made according to American Thyroid Association guidelines. The patients came from an endocrinology department in Xi'an, China. Each patient gave about 10 milliliters of peripheral blood, collected in an EDTA anticoagulant tube. Ficoll Paque Plus density gradient separation was used to isolate PBMCs, and no further T cell sorting was performed. RNA quality was checked with an Agilent 2100 Bioanalyzer and agarose gel, and concentration with a NanoDrop 2000.

This clonotype was seen repeatedly, ten times or more. Its antigen is currently not known. The sample holds no much larger clone one base away, and base qualities are not on file. These data also formed part of another study, on T cells in Graves' hyperthyroidism and ophthalmopathy. The second publication reports: A patient counted as having stable Graves' hyperthyroidism if no progression to ophthalmopathy occurred over 18 months of follow-up. Hyperthyroidism patients were aged 18 to 65 years and newly diagnosed, with disease duration of less than 2 months. Exclusion was applied to patients with uncontrolled infections, other autoimmune diseases, pregnancy or lactation. Clinical symptoms, serum thyroxine and TRAb, thyroid ultrasound, and orbital computed tomography formed the basis for the diagnoses. The TCR CDR3 was subjected to a first round of RT-PCR using the HTBI primer set and the Qiagen OneStep RT-PCR kit. Most expanded thyroid clonotypes (frequency above 0.001) were also detected in blood, suggesting blood repertoires may reflect thyroid immune responses. A 13 V-J signature model separated ophthalmopathy from stable hyperthyroidism, with roughly 88% sensitivity and just under 84% specificity in cross-validation and 80%/75% in testing. During validation, the model predicted progression to ophthalmopathy a median of about 5.9 months ahead of onset, with roughly 65% sensitivity and about 75% specificity. TCR V-J signatures able to tell the groups apart were searched for in a discovery cohort of 90 to 100 patients, of whom over 40 had Graves' ophthalmopathy and 57 had stable Graves' hyperthyroidism. Prospective prediction of ophthalmopathy was tested in an independent validation cohort of 18 to 20 hyperthyroidism patients and approximately 17 patients who later progressed to ophthalmopathy. The roughly 90 discovery patients were divided at random into training and test sets in a 7:3 ratio. Thyroid tissue and blood T-cell repertoires from six Graves' hyperthyroidism patients were also compared in the study. After sampling, hyperthyroidism patients received methimazole starting at 30 mg daily, and ophthalmopathy patients received high-dose intravenous methylprednisolone. The libraries were constructed in a second round of multiplex PCR and then size-selected and purified. Paired-end sequencing of the libraries was performed with 100 bp reads on an Illumina HiSeq2000. SOAPnuke was used to process the raw data, removing reads that contained adapters or uncalled bases, had a mean Phred below 15, or lacked an exact match to the constant primer or identifier. COPE v1.2.5 was used to merge the high-quality paired reads, and each unique nucleotide sequence was defined as a clonotype. Clonotypes were aligned to IMGT TRBV, TRBD and TRBJ reference segments using MiTCR v1.1. Analysis was restricted to V-J combinations with a frequency above 0.0001, which covered roughly 99% of repertoires. A TCS score was defined as the ratio between F50 (clonal expansion) and ExV (chaos), using BLOSUM62-based TCRdist between CDR3 peptides within each V-J. Welch's t-statistics and random forest reduced approximately 520 V-J features to 10 to 15, which were used in a naive Bayes classifier (R e1071). Sample size was not statistically predetermined, and investigators were not blinded to group allocation. According to the paper, TCR Vbeta CDR3 sequencing was carried out on roughly 130 peripheral blood samples, which came from under 50 ophthalmopathy, 70 to 80 hyperthyroidism and roughly 17 progressor patients.

The chain is assembled from TRBV11-2 and TRBJ2-7; 8 central bases correspond to TRBD2. This receptor was obtained from a woman younger than 35 with Graves disease. Donor details come from another sample of the same person, matched by shared clones. Sequences were derived from peripheral blood mononuclear cells (PBMCs), sampled at new diagnosis, from a patient treated with antithyroid drugs. The DNA sequence follows: TGTGCCAGCAGCTTCCAACGGGAGGGCGAGCAGTACTTC. Protein translation: CASSFQREGEQYF.